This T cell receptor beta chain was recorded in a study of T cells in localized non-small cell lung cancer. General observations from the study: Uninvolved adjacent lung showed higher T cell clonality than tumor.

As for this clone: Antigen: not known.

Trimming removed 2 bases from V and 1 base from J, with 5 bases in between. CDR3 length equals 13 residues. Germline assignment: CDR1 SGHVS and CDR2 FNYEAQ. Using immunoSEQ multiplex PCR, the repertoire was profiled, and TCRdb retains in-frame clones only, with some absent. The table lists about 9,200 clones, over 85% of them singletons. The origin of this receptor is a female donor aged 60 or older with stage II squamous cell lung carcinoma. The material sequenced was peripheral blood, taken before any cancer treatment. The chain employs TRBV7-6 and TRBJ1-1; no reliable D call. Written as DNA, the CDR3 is TGTGCCAGCAGCTTAAGAGGGAACACTGAAGCTTTCTTT. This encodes CASSLRGNTEAFF. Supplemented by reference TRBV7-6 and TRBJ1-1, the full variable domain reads GAGVSQSPRYKVTKRGQDVALRCDPISGHVSLYWYRQALGQGPEFLTYFNYEAQQDKSGLPNDRFSAERPEGSISTLTIQRTEQRDSAMYRCASSLRGNTEAFFGQGTRLTVV.